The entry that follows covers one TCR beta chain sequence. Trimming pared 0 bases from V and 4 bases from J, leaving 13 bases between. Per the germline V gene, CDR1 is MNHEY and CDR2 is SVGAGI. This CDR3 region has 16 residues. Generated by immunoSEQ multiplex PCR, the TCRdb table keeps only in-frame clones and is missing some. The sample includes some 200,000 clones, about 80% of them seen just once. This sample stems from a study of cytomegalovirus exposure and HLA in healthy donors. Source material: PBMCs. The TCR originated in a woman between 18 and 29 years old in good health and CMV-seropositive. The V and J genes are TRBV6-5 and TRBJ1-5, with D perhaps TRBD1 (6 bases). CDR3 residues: CASSYSSSGANQPQHF. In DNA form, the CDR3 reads TGTGCCAGCAGTTACTCGAGTTCAGGGGCGAATCAGCCCCAGCATTTT.